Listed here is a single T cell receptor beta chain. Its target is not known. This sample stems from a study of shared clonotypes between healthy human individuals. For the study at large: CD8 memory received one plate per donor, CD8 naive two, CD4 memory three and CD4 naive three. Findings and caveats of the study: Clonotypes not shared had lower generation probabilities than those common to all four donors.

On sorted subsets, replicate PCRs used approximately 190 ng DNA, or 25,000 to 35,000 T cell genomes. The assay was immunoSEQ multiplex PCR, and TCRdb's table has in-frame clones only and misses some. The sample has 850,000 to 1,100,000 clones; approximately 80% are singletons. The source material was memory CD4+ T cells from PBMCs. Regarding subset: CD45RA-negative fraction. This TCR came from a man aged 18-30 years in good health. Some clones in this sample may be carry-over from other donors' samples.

CDR3 protein: CASSQPSEQYF. The CDR3 DNA is TGTGCCAGCAGTCAGCCGAGCGAGCAGTACTTC. The V and J genes are TRBV6-6 and TRBJ2-7; D call uncertain. CDR3 length equals 11 residues. Trimming left V 5 bases short and J 6 bases short, with 8 bases between. From germline, CDR1 is MNHNY and CDR2 SVGAGI (reference sequence).